This TCR beta chain was sequenced in a study of beta chain features in type 1 diabetes. The study, taken as a whole, reports: The similarity of naive, central memory and Treg TCRB repertoires appeared greater among patients than among healthy donors. Shorter templates might be favored by PCR, equally in patients and controls.

This clone was picked up many times. Its antigen is undetermined. Of the isolated RNA, all was reverse transcribed, and so the sequenced material was expressed TCRB transcripts. Sequencing used immunoSEQ multiplex PCR; TCRdb keeps in-frame clones, though not all of them. The top ten clones hold just under 0.035% of a sample with about 230,000 clones, more than 9% of them seen once. The CDR3 length is 13 residues. Germline V gene lookup returns CDR1 SGHDN and CDR2 FVKESK. V was cut by 5 bases and J by 0 bases, with 7 bases left in between. The chain couples TRBV14 to TRBJ1-1; D not resolved. This TCR was sampled from a woman under 30 in good health. Sample: naive CD4+ T cells from blood. The CDR3 nucleotides are TGTGCCAGCAGCGAGAAAATGAACACTGAAGCTTTCTTT. This gives the protein CASSEKMNTEAFF.